The 32 T cell receptor beta chains presented below share a single source sample, sequenced in a study of cytomegalovirus exposure and HLA in healthy donors. A multiplex PCR was run with 60 Vbeta primers and 13 Jbeta primers. Sequencing used immunoSEQ multiplex PCR; TCRdb keeps in-frame clones, though not all of them. The sample shows some 150,000 clones, 83% of them seen only once. Sequencing input: PBMCs. Source of these receptors: a man aged 35-49 years in good health and CMV-seronegative.

The chain combines TRBV19 with TRBJ1-5; TRBD1 matches at 8 bases. The CDR3 has 17 residues. Germline V gene data show CDR1 as LNHDA and CDR2 as SQIVND (reference sequence). V was pared by 9 bases and J by 0 bases, with 13 bases of the junction left unmatched. CDR3 loop: CASSVTGGRVSNQPQHF. As DNA, the CDR3 is TGTGCCAGCTCGGTCACAGGGGGGCGAGTTAGCAATCAGCCCCAGCATTTT.

As regards this clone: Relative to the germline gene, one junction end is altered; a read error may explain this. This chain links TRBV7-7 with TRBJ2-5, with 7 bases fitting TRBD2. Germline CDR1 reads SSHAT; CDR2 reads FNYEAQ (reference sequence). CDR3 length: 14 amino acids. CDR3 sequence (DNA): TGTGCTAGCAGCCCGGTGGGGAGGGCAGAGACCCAGTACTTC. Amino acids: CASSPVGRAETQYF.

The chain employs TRBV19 and TRBJ2-5; 8 bases are shared with TRBD2. The J segment lost 5 bases and the V segment lost 9 bases, leaving 26 bases of the junction unmatched. The CDR3 runs 19 residues. The germline gives CDR1 LNHDA, CDR2 SQIVND (reference sequence). CDR3 in DNA: TGTGCCAGATATAATCCAGTGGGGCTGCGGGGGGCCTCCGGTGAGACCCAGTACTTC. Translation: CARYNPVGLRGASGETQYF.

The rearrangement uses TRBV6-4 and TRBJ1-2; the D is unclear. Trimming pared 7 bases from V and 2 bases from J, leaving 20 bases between. Germline V lookup: CDR1 MRHNA, CDR2 SNTAGT. The CDR3 loop spans 16 amino acids. The CDR3 loop is CASTPDSRGTNYGYTF. CDR3 DNA sequence: TGTGCCAGCACCCCGGACTCCAGAGGAACCAACTATGGCTACACCTTC.

This chain links TRBV5-6 with TRBJ2-3, with 8 positions matching TRBD2. J was trimmed by 0 bases and V by 4 bases; bases with no gene match: 4. The CDR3 runs 15 residues. Germline CDR1 SGHDT, CDR2 YYEEEE. The CDR3 coding sequence is TGTGCCAGCAGCCTGCGGGGGGTTAGCACAGATACGCAGTATTTT. It yields the protein CASSLRGVSTDTQYF.

This sequence joins TRBV2 and TRBJ2-3; TRBD1 aligns across 8 bases. The J segment lost 5 bases and the V segment lost 8 bases, leaving 9 bases of the junction unmatched. The germline V gene has CDR1 SNHLY and CDR2 FYNNEI. CDR3 length: 14 amino acids. CDR3 residues: CASAQGALRDTQYF. The CDR3 DNA sequence: TGTGCCAGCGCCCAGGGGGCGTTACGAGATACGCAGTATTTT.

This sequence joins TRBV15 and TRBJ1-1; TRBD1 might be the D (5 bases). The CDR3 is made up of 12 amino acids. Trimming stripped 4 bases from V and 7 bases from J, with 10 bases between. Germline values: CDR1 LNHNV, CDR2 YYDKDF (reference sequence). In DNA form, the CDR3 reads TGTGCCACCAGCATTAGCGGGGGTGAAGCTTTCTTT. Encoded protein: CATSISGGEAFF.

The genes are TRBV5-1 and TRBJ1-1; no clear D gene. V gave up 1 base and J gave up 3 bases, with 13 bases separating them. The CDR3 runs to 15 residues. CDR1 is SGHRS and CDR2 is YFSETQ in the germline V gene. The CDR3 sequence is CASSLSGSGDTEAFF. CDR3 in DNA: TGCGCCAGCAGCTTGTCGGGAAGCGGGGACACTGAAGCTTTCTTT. The full variable domain, rest sourced from reference TRBV5-1 and TRBJ1-1, is KAGVTQTPRYLIKTRGQQVTLSCSPISGHRSVSWYQQTPGQGLQFLFEYFSETQRNKGNFPGRFSGRQFSNSRSEMNVSTLELGDSALYLCASSLSGSGDTEAFFGQGTRLTVV.

The chain is built from TRBV10-2 and TRBJ2-7, with 8 nucleotides matching TRBD1. CDR1 and CDR2 (germline): WSHSY, SAAADI. This CDR3 has 13 amino acids. Germline trimming cut 6 bases from V and 5 bases from J; bases unmatched to any gene: 6. CDR3 in amino acids: CASSEGQVDEQYF. DNA for the CDR3: TGCGCCAGCAGCGAGGGACAGGTCGACGAGCAGTACTTC.

V and J are TRBV28 and TRBJ2-7, with 11 bases identical to TRBD1. The germline V gene has CDR1 MDHEN and CDR2 SYDVKM. This CDR3 comprises 16 residues. The ends lost 1 base at V and 3 bases at J; junction bases unmatched: 5. The CDR3 DNA follows: TGTGCCAGCAGTTTATCTCCGGGACAGGGGGTCTACGAGCAGTACTTC. Translation: CASSLSPGQGVYEQYF.

This chain uses TRBV6-5 with TRBJ2-3, with 7 bases lining up with TRBD1. Trimming at V came to 2 bases and at J to 2 bases, leaving 4 bases not matched to a gene. This CDR3 has 15 residues. Per germline, CDR1 MNHEY and CDR2 SVGAGI. The CDR3 DNA reads TGTGCCAGCAGTTACAGGGGGCTGGTCACAGATACGCAGTATTTT. Translated: CASSYRGLVTDTQYF.

The chain links TRBV5-6 to TRBJ2-3; 9 positions agree with TRBD2. This CDR3 has 16 residues. Trimming cost V 4 bases and J 5 bases; bases outside gene matches: 11. Germline CDR1 is SGHDT and CDR2 is YYEEEE. The CDR3 loop is CASSAWTSELKDTQYF. As DNA, the CDR3 is TGTGCCAGCAGCGCATGGACTAGCGAATTGAAAGATACGCAGTATTTT.

The chain joins TRBV6-4 to TRBJ1-2, with D possibly TRBD1 on 5 matching bases. The CDR3 has 14 amino acids. V was pared by 4 bases and J by 8 bases, with 17 bases between. The germline V gene has CDR1 MRHNA and CDR2 SNTAGT. The CDR3 sequence: CASSGRGPFRGYTF. The CDR3 DNA follows: TGTGCCAGCAGTGGAAGGGGCCCTTTCAGGGGCTACACCTTC.

The genes are TRBV19 and TRBJ1-1; tentative D call: TRBD1 (5 bases). Germline CDR1 and CDR2: LNHDA and SQIVND (reference sequence). The CDR3 has 14 residues. V lost 0 bases, J lost 0 bases, and 5 bases lay in between. The CDR3, as DNA: TGTGCCAGTAGTATAGAAGGGGTGAACACTGAAGCTTTCTTT. Translated, it gives CASSIEGVNTEAFF.

The V and J genes are TRBV9 and TRBJ2-2, with D perhaps TRBD1 (7 bases). Looked up from germline, CDR1 is SGDLS and CDR2 is YYNGEE. CDR3 length: 15 amino acids. Trimming left V 3 bases short and J 5 bases short, with 14 bases between. The CDR3 here is CASSAQGGLTGELFF. The DNA for the CDR3 is TGTGCCAGCAGCGCCCAGGGGGGCCTGACCGGGGAGCTGTTTTTT. Full variable domain (remainder filled in from reference TRBV9 and TRBJ2-2): DSGVTQTPKHLITATGQRVTLRCSPRSGDLSVYWYQQSLDQGLQFLIQYYNGEERAKGNILERFSAQQFPDLHSELNLSSLELGDSALYFCASSAQGGLTGELFFGEGSRLTVL.

The chain has TRBV18 and TRBJ1-1, with 7 nucleotides matching TRBD1. The germline V gene encodes CDR1 KGHSH and CDR2 LQKENI. With 2 bases clipped from V and 3 bases from J, the junction kept 6 bases outside the gene matches. This CDR3 is built from 15 residues. The CDR3 protein is CASSPFGTGDTEAFF. CDR3 DNA sequence: TGTGCCAGCTCACCATTCGGAACAGGGGACACTGAAGCTTTCTTT. The entire variable domain, with the rest obtained from reference TRBV18 and TRBJ1-1, is as follows: NAGVMQNPRHLVRRRGQEARLRCSPMKGHSHVYWYRQLPEEGLKFMVYLQKENIIDESGMPKERFSAEFPKEGPSILRIQQVVRGDSAAYFCASSPFGTGDTEAFFGQGTRLTVV.

The chain uses TRBV7-8 and TRBJ1-6; D is unclear. The CDR3 spans 15 residues. The germline gives CDR1 SGHVS, CDR2 FQNEAQ. Trimming pared 1 base from V and 2 bases from J, leaving 6 bases between. CDR3 amino acids: CASSLVHPYNSPLHF. The CDR3 nucleotides are TGTGCCAGCAGCTTAGTCCATCCCTATAATTCACCCCTCCACTTT. The variable domain in full, with the rest retrieved from reference TRBV7-8 and TRBJ1-6, is GAGVSQSPRYKVAKRGQDVALRCDPISGHVSLFWYQQALGQGPEFLTYFQNEAQLDKSGLPSDRFFAERPEGSVSTLKIQRTQQEDSAVYLCASSLVHPYNSPLHFGNGTRLTVT.

The genes are TRBV7-6 and TRBJ1-2, with 11 bases aligning to TRBD1. V was pared by 2 bases and J by 7 bases, with 9 bases of the junction left unmatched. CDR1 SGHVS and CDR2 FNYEAQ come from the germline V gene. This CDR3 is built from 16 residues. In DNA, the CDR3 is TGTGCCAGCAGCTTATTTTACGGACAGGGGGCGAGTGGCTACACCTTC. This codes for CASSLFYGQGASGYTF.

The CDR3 nucleotides read TGTGCCAGCAGTTTCTCTGGACAGGCTGCTTGGGAGACCCAGTACTTC. Translating gives CASSFSGQAAWETQYF. The chain uses TRBV27 and TRBJ2-5; 7 bases line up with TRBD1. In germline, CDR1 is MNHEY, CDR2 SMNVEV (reference sequence). After removal of 3 bases from V and 5 bases from J, the junction contained 12 bases not matched to a gene. This CDR3 has 16 amino acids.

The chain has TRBV5-1 and TRBJ2-7, with TRBD1 identical over 7 bases. Looked up from germline, CDR1 is SGHRS and CDR2 is YFSETQ. After removal of 4 bases from V and 1 base from J, the junction contained 8 bases not matched to a gene. The CDR3 totals 15 residues. CDR3 amino acids: CASSPRRDSSYEQYF. The CDR3 DNA follows: TGCGCCAGCAGCCCCCGCCGGGACAGTTCCTACGAGCAGTACTTC.

This chain joins TRBV19 and TRBJ2-1, with 8 bases lining up with TRBD2. The germline CDR1 and CDR2 sequences are LNHDA and SQIVND (reference sequence). J was trimmed by 4 bases and V by 8 bases; bases with no gene match: 7. This CDR3 contains 14 residues. The CDR3 nucleotides are TGTGCCAGTGCTCACCTAGCGGGTTACAATGAGCAGTTCTTC. Its translation is CASAHLAGYNEQFF. The entire variable domain, with the rest obtained from reference TRBV19 and TRBJ2-1, is as follows: DGGITQSPKYLFRKEGQNVTLSCEQNLNHDAMYWYRQDPGQGLRLIYYSQIVNDFQKGDIAEGYSVSREKKESFPLTVTSAQKNPTAFYLCASAHLAGYNEQFFGPGTRLTVL.

This sequence joins TRBV2 and TRBJ2-4; 8 bases line up with TRBD2. This CDR3 contains 16 residues. The junction had 12 bases not matched to a gene; V was cut back by 6 bases and J by 5 bases. In germline, CDR1 is SNHLY, CDR2 FYNNEI. This CDR3 reads CASSFSSGRVENIQYF. The DNA for the CDR3 is TGTGCCAGCAGCTTTTCGAGCGGGAGAGTAGAAAACATTCAGTACTTC. Supplemented by reference TRBV2 and TRBJ2-4, the full variable domain reads EPEVTQTPSHQVTQMGQEVILRCVPISNHLYFYWYRQILGQKVEFLVSFYNNEISEKSEIFDDQFSVERPDGSNFTLKIRSTKLEDSAMYFCASSFSSGRVENIQYFGAGTRLSVL.

V is TRBV7-9 and J is TRBJ2-7; 10 bases agree with TRBD1. CDR3 length: 17 amino acids. Germline trimming cut 2 bases from V and 3 bases from J; bases unmatched to any gene: 10. Germline V gene sequence: CDR1 SEHNR, CDR2 FQNEAQ (reference sequence). The CDR3 reads CASSLRGAGTGVYEQYF. In DNA, the CDR3 is TGTGCCAGCAGCTTACGGGGGGCCGGGACAGGGGTCTACGAGCAGTACTTC. Using reference TRBV7-9 and TRBJ2-7 for the parts outside the CDR3, the full variable domain is DTGVSQNPRHKITKRGQNVTFRCDPISEHNRLYWYRQTLGQGPEFLTYFQNEAQLEKSRLLSDRFSAERPKGSFSTLEIQRTEQGDSAMYLCASSLRGAGTGVYEQYFGPGTRLTVT.

This chain uses TRBV5-1 with TRBJ2-1; TRBD2 matches 8 bases. CDR3 length equals 16 residues. Per germline, CDR1 SGHRS and CDR2 YFSETQ. Trimming at V came to 4 bases and at J to 5 bases, leaving 11 bases not matched to a gene. For the CDR3, the DNA is TGCGCCAGCAGCGAGAAGGTAGCGGGGAACGACAATGAGCAGTTCTTC. Protein sequence: CASSEKVAGNDNEQFF.

This chain uses TRBV11-3 with TRBJ2-4; 8 nucleotides match TRBD1. The CDR3 has 17 residues. From germline, CDR1 is SGHNT and CDR2 YENEEA. Unmatched junction bases numbered 12, after V lost 4 bases and J lost 4 bases. CDR3 DNA: TGTGCCAGCAGCTCCCACCTCCTCGGACAGGGAAAAAACATTCAGTACTTC. It codes for CASSSHLLGQGKNIQYF.

This rearrangement joins TRBV7-6 to TRBJ2-5, with D possibly TRBD1 on 6 matching bases. Germline loops: CDR1 SGHVS, CDR2 FNYEAQ. V lost 5 bases and J lost 5, with 18 bases in between. This CDR3 is 15 amino acids long. The CDR3 loop reads CASSAEGHGRETQYF. In DNA, the CDR3 is TGTGCCAGCAGCGCCGAGGGACACGGGCGGGAGACCCAGTACTTC.

This chain uses TRBV18 with TRBJ1-5; tentatively, D is TRBD1 (6 bases). Germline V gene lookup returns CDR1 KGHSH and CDR2 LQKENI. Trimming pared 8 bases from V and 7 bases from J, leaving 18 bases between. The CDR3 covers 14 residues. The CDR3 sequence is CASQGQGLGQPQHF. The CDR3 bases are TGTGCCAGCCAGGGGCAGGGATTGGGGCAGCCCCAGCATTTT.

V gene TRBV2 combines with J gene TRBJ1-1, with D possibly matching TRBD1 (5 bases). The V and J ends lost 1 base and 10 bases respectively, with 13 bases between them. Germline loops: CDR1 SNHLY, CDR2 FYNNEI. The CDR3 consists of 13 residues. The CDR3 here is CASSEGWGTPAFF. The CDR3 DNA is TGTGCCAGCAGTGAAGGTTGGGGGACTCCAGCTTTCTTT. Looking up the rest from reference TRBV2 and TRBJ1-1 gives the full variable domain: EPEVTQTPSHQVTQMGQEVILRCVPISNHLYFYWYRQILGQKVEFLVSFYNNEISEKSEIFDDQFSVERPDGSNFTLKIRSTKLEDSAMYFCASSEGWGTPAFFGQGTRLTVV.

V is TRBV4-1 and J is TRBJ2-2, with 10 bases that match TRBD1. The germline V gene has CDR1 MGHRA and CDR2 YSYEKL. The CDR3 loop spans 17 amino acids. V lost 2 bases to trimming and J lost 7 bases; unmatched junction nucleotides: 10. The CDR3 spells CASSQPSRQGAVGELFF. For the CDR3, the DNA is TGCGCCAGCAGCCAACCCTCCCGACAGGGGGCTGTCGGGGAGCTGTTTTTT.

This clone was seen a few times. The rearrangement joins TRBV6-4 to TRBJ2-6; no firm D call. The CDR3 consists of 16 residues. Trimming removed 8 bases from V and 0 bases from J, with 14 bases in between. Germline CDR1 reads MRHNA; CDR2 reads SNTAGT. The CDR3 spells CASALEPISGANVLTF. Here the CDR3 DNA reads TGTGCCAGCGCTCTAGAGCCGATCTCTGGGGCCAACGTCCTGACTTTC.

This clone was observed a few times. V usage is TRBV7-2 and J usage is TRBJ2-7, with 7 bases lining up with TRBD1. The CDR3 loop spans 13 amino acids. Per the germline V gene, CDR1 is SGHTA and CDR2 is FQGNSA. V shed 4 bases, J shed 1 base, and the junction held 1 base outside the gene matches. In nucleotides, the CDR3 is TGTGCCAGCAGCTCGACAGGGTCCTACGAGCAGTACTTC. Residues: CASSSTGSYEQYF.

V gene TRBV7-3 combines with J gene TRBJ2-1; 10 nucleotides align to TRBD2. J was trimmed by 6 bases and V by 5 bases; bases with no gene match: 7. The CDR3 has 15 amino acids. The germline V gene encodes CDR1 SGHTA and CDR2 FQGTGA. CDR3 coding DNA: TGTGCCAGCAGCAAGGATAGCGGGAGGTCCAATGAGCAGTTCTTC. It specifies CASSKDSGRSNEQFF.